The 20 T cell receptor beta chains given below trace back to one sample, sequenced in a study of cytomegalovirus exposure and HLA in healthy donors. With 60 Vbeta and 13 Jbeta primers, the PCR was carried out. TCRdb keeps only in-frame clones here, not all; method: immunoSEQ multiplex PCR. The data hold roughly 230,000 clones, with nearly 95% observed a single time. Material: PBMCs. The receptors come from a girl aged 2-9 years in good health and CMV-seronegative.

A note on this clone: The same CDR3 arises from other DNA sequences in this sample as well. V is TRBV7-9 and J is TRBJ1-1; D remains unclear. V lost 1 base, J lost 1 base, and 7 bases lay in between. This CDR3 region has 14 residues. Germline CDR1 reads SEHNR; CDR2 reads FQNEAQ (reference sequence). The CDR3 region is CASSLGGGNTEAFF. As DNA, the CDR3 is TGTGCCAGCAGCTTAGGGGGAGGGAACACTGAAGCTTTCTTT.

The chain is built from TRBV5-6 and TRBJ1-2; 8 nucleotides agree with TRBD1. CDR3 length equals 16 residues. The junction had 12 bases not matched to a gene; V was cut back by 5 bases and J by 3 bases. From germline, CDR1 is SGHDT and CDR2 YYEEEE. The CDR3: CASSKQGHRGDYGYTF. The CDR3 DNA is TGTGCCAGCAGTAAACAGGGGCACAGGGGGGACTATGGCTACACCTTC.

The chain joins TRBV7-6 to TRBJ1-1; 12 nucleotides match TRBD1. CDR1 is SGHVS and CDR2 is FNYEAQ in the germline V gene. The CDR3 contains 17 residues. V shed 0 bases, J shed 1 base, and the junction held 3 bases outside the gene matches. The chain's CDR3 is CASSLAGQGARNTEAFF. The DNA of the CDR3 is TGTGCCAGCAGCTTAGCGGGACAGGGGGCGCGGAACACTGAAGCTTTCTTT.

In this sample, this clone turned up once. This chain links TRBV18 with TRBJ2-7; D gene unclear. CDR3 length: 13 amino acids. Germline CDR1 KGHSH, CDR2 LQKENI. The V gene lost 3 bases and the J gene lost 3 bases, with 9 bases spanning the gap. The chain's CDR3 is CASSPGSYYEQYF. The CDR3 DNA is TGTGCCAGCTCACCCGGGTCCTACTACGAGCAGTACTTC. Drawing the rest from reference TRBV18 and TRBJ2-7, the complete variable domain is NAGVMQNPRHLVRRRGQEARLRCSPMKGHSHVYWYRQLPEEGLKFMVYLQKENIIDESGMPKERFSAEFPKEGPSILRIQQVVRGDSAAYFCASSPGSYYEQYFGPGTRLTVT.

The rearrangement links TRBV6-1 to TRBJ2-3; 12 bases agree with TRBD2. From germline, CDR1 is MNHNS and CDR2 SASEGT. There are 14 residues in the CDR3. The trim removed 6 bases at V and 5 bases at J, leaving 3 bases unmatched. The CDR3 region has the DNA TGTGCCAGCAGCCCGGGACTAGCGGGAGATACGCAGTATTTT. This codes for CASSPGLAGDTQYF.

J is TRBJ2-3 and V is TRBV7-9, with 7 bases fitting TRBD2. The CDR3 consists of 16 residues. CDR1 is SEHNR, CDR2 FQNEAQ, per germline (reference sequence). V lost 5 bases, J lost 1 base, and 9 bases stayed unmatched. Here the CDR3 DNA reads TGTGCCAGCAGCGCGGGGGTAGTTGGGGGCACAGATACGCAGTATTTT. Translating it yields CASSAGVVGGTDTQYF.

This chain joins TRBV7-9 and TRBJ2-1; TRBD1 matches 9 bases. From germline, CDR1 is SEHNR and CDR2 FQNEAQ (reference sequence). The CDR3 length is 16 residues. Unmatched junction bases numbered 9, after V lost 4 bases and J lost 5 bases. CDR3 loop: CASSSSGTGTHNEQFF. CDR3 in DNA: TGTGCCAGCAGCTCTTCCGGGACAGGGACCCACAATGAGCAGTTCTTC.

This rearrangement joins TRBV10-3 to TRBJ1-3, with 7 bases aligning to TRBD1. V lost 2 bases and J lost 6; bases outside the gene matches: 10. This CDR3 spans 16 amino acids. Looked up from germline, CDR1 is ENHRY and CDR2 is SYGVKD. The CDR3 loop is CAISEGQARALNTIYF. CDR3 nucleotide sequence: TGTGCCATCAGTGAGGGACAGGCTAGGGCCCTAAACACCATATATTTT.

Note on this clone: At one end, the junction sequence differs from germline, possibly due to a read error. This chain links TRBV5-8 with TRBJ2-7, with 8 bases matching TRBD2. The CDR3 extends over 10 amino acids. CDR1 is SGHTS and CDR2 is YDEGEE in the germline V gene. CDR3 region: CASSFIGGDF. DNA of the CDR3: TGTGCCAGCAGCTTTATCGGGGGGGACTTC.

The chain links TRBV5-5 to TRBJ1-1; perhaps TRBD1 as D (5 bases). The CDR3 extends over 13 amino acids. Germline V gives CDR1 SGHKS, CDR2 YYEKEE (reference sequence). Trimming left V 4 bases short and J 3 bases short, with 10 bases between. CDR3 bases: TGTGCCAGCAGCCTACAGGATCACACTGAAGCTTTCTTT. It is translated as CASSLQDHTEAFF.

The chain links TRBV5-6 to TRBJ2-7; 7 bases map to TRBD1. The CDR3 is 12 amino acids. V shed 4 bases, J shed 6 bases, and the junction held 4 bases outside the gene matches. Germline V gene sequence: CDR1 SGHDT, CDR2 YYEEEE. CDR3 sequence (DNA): TGTGCCAGCAGCCCCGACAGGGCCGAGCAGTACTTC. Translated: CASSPDRAEQYF.

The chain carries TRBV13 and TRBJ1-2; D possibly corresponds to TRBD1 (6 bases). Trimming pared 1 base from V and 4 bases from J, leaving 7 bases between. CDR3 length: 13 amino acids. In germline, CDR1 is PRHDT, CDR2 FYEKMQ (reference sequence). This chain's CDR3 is CASSLEDSYGYTF. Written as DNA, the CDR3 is TGTGCCAGCAGCTTAGAGGACAGCTATGGCTACACCTTC.

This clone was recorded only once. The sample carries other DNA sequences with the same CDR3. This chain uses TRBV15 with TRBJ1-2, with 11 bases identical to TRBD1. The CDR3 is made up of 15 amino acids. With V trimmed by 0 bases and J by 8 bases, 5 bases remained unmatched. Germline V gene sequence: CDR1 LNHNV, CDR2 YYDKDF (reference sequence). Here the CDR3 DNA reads TGTGCCACCAGCAGAGATCATGGGACAGGGGGGGGCTACACCTTC. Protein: CATSRDHGTGGGYTF.

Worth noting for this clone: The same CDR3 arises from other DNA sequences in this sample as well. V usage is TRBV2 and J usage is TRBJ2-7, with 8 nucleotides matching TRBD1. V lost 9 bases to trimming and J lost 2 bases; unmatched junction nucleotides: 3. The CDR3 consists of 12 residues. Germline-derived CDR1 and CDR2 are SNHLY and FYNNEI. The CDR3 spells CASGTGPYEQYF. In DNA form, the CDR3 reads TGTGCCAGTGGGACAGGCCCCTACGAGCAGTACTTC. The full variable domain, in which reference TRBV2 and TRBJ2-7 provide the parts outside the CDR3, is EPEVTQTPSHQVTQMGQEVILRCVPISNHLYFYWYRQILGQKVEFLVSFYNNEISEKSEIFDDQFSVERPDGSNFTLKIRSTKLEDSAMYFCASGTGPYEQYFGPGTRLTVT.

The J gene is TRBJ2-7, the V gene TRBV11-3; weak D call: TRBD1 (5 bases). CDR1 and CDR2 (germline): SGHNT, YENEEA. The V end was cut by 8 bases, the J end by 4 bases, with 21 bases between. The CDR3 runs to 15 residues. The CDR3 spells CASANTLGAKYEQYF. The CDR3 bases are TGTGCCAGCGCCAATACCCTAGGGGCGAAATACGAGCAGTACTTC.

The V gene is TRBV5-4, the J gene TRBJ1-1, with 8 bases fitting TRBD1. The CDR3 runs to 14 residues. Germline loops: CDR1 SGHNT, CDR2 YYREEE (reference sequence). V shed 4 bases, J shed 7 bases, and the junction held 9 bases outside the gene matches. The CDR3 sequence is CASSHRTGPNEAFF. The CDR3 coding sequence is TGTGCCAGCAGCCACAGGACAGGGCCAAATGAAGCTTTCTTT.

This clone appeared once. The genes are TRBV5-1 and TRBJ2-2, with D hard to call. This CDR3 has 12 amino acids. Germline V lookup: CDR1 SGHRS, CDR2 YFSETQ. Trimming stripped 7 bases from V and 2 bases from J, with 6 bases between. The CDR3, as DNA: TGCGCCAGCGCGGATAACACCGGGGAGCTGTTTTTT. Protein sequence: CASADNTGELFF.

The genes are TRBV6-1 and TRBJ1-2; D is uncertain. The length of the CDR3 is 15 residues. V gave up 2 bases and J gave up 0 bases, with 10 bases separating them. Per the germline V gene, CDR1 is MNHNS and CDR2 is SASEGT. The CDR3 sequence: CASSEHYPPNYGYTF. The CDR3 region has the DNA TGTGCCAGCAGTGAACACTACCCTCCTAACTATGGCTACACCTTC.

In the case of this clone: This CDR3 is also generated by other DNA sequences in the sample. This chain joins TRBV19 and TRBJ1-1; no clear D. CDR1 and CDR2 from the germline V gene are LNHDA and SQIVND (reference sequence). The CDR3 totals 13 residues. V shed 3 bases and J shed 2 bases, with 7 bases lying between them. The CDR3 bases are TGTGCCAGTAGTATTTCGGTCAACACTGAAGCTTTCTTT. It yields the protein CASSISVNTEAFF.

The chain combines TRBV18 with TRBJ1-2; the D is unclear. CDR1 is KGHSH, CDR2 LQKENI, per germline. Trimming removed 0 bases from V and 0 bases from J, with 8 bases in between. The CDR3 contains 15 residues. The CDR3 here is CASSPPTVSNYGYTF. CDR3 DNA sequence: TGTGCCAGCTCACCACCAACAGTTTCTAACTATGGCTACACCTTC.